This TCR beta chain was identified in a study of T cells in localized non-small cell lung cancer. Study-level findings and limits: Owing to sequencing of a solitary tumor region, heterogeneity cannot be discounted. Adjacent lung was found to contain a median approximately 60 of the top 100 tumor clones. Uninvolved adjacent lung showed the highest T cell clonality, exceeding tumor.

Regarding this clone: Its antigen is currently unknown.

TCRdb's table, derived via immunoSEQ multiplex PCR, lists solely in-frame clones and lacks some. Of about 2,600 clones listed, around 40% are singletons. This CDR3 region has 15 residues. Germline CDR1 reads SQVTM; CDR2 reads ANQGSEA. V was trimmed by 2 bases and J by 0 bases, leaving 13 bases between them. This TCR came from a woman between 40 and 69 years old with stage II squamous cell lung carcinoma. The rearrangement links TRBV29-1 to TRBJ1-1; no firm D call. The source material was lung tumor tissue, sampled before any cancer treatment. CDR3 sequence: CSVEFGPGLNTEAFF. CDR3 nucleotide sequence: TGCAGCGTTGAATTTGGGCCAGGTTTGAACACTGAAGCTTTCTTT.